These 2 T cell receptor beta chains share one sample of origin, sequenced in a study of shared clonotypes between healthy human individuals. Clones were read by immunoSEQ multiplex PCR, and TCRdb kept only the in-frame ones, dropping some. Of some 1.4 million clones listed, about 96% are singletons. Sequences were obtained from naive CD4+ T cells sorted from blood. As for subset: CD45RA+ positively selected. These receptors all stem from a man aged 30-40 years in good health.

J is TRBJ2-2 and V is TRBV28; the D call may be TRBD1 or TRBD2 (5 bases each). This CDR3 is built from 15 residues. V lost 8 bases to trimming and J lost 0 bases, with 13 bases between them. Germline lookup yields CDR1 MDHEN and CDR2 SYDVKM. The CDR3 DNA is TGTGCCAGCGTTGACAGCGGTTCGAACACCGGGGAGCTGTTTTTT. Translated, it gives CASVDSGSNTGELFF.

This clone was counted a single time. The J gene is TRBJ2-7, the V gene TRBV5-1; TRBD2 aligns across 11 bases. The CDR3 is 16 amino acids. Germline CDR1 reads SGHRS; CDR2 reads YFSETQ. V lost 4 bases and J lost 5; bases outside the gene matches: 11. CDR3: CASSIRLAGSPHEQYF. The CDR3 bases are TGCGCCAGCAGCATAAGACTAGCGGGGAGTCCCCACGAGCAGTACTTC. Full variable domain (remainder filled in from reference TRBV5-1 and TRBJ2-7): KAGVTQTPRYLIKTRGQQVTLSCSPISGHRSVSWYQQTPGQGLQFLFEYFSETQRNKGNFPGRFSGRQFSNSRSEMNVSTLELGDSALYLCASSIRLAGSPHEQYFGPGTRLTVT.